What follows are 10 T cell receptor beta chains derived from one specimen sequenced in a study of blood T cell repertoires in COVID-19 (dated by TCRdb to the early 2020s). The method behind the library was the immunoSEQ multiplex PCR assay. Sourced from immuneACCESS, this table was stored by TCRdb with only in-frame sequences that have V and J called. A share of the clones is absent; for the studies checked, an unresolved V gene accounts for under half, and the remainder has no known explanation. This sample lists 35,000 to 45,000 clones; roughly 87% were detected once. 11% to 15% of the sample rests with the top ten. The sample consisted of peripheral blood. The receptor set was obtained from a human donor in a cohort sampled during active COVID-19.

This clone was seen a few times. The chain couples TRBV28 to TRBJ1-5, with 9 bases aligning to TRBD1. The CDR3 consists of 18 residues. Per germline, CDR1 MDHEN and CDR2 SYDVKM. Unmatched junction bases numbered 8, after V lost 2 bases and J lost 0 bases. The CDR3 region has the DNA TGTGCCAGCAGTTTAGGGGACAGGGACCCCTATAGCAATCAGCCCCAGCATTTT. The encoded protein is CASSLGDRDPYSNQPQHF.

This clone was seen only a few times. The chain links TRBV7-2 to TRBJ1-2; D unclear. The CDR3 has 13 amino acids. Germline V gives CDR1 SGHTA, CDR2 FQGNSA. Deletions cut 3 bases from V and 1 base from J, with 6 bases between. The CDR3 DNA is TGTGCCAGCAGCTTTGCGAATAACTATGGCTACACCTTC. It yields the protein CASSFANNYGYTF.

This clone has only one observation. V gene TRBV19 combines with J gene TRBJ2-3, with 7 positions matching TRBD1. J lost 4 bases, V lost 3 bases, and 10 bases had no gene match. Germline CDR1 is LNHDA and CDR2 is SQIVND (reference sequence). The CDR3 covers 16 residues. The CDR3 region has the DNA TGTGCCAGTAGTATCCGACGGACAGGCGGAGCAGATACGCAGTATTTT. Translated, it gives CASSIRRTGGADTQYF.

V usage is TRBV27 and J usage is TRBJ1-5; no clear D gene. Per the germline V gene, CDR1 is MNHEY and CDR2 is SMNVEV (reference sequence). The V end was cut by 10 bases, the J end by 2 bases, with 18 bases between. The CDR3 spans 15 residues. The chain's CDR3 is CATSRTGWGNQPQHF. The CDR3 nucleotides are TGTGCCACCTCAAGAACGGGATGGGGCAATCAGCCCCAGCATTTT.

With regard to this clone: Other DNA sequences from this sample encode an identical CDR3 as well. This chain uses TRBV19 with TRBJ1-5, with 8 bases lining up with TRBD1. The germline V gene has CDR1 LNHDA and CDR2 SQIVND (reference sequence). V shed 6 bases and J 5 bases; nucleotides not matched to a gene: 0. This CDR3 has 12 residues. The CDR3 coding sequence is TGTGCCAGTAGGGACAGGGATCAGCCCCAGCATTTT. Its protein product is CASRDRDQPQHF.

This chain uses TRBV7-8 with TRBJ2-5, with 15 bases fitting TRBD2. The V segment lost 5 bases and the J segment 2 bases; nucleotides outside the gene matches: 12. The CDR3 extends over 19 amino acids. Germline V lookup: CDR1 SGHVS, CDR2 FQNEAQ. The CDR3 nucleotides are TGTGCCAGCAGCCCCCGGACTAGCGGGAGGGCCGGGGAACAAGAGACCCAGTACTTC. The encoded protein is CASSPRTSGRAGEQETQYF.

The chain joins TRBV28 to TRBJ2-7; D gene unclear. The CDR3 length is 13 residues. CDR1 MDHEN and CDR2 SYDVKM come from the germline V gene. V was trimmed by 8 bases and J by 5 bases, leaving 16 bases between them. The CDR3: CASVGHGSDEQYF. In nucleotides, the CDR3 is TGTGCCAGCGTTGGGCACGGTTCCGACGAGCAGTACTTC.

The chain's CDR3 is CASRTVQFEQYF. CDR3 nucleotides: TGTGCCAGCAGAACTGTTCAATTCGAGCAGTACTTC. V gene TRBV28 combines with J gene TRBJ2-7; the D is unclear. The CDR3 is 12 residues long. With 6 bases removed from V and 6 bases from J, the gap between germline ends came to 12 bases. In germline, CDR1 is MDHEN, CDR2 SYDVKM.

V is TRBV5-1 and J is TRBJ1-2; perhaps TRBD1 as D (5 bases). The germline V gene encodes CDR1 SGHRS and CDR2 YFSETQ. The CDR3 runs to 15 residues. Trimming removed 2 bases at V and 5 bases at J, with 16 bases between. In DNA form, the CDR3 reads TGCGCCAGCAGCTTCGGGACGTCGGAGGGTTATGGCTACACCTTC. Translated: CASSFGTSEGYGYTF.

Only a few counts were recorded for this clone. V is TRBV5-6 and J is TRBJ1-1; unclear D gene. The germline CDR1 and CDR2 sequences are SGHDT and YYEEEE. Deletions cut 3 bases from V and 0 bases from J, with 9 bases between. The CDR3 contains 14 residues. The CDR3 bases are TGTGCCAGCAGCTCCCTCGGGGTGAACACTGAAGCTTTCTTT. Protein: CASSSLGVNTEAFF.